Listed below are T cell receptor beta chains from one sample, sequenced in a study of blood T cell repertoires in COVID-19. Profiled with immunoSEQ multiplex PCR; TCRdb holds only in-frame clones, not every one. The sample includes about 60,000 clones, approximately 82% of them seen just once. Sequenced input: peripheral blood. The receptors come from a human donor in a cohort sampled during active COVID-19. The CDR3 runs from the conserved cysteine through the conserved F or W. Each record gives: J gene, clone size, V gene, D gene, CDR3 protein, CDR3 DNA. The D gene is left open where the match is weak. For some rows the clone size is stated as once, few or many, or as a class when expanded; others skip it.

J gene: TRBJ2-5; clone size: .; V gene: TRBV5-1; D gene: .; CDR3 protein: CASSFREETQYF; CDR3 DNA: TGCGCCAGCAGTTTCAGGGAAGAGACCCAGTACTTC
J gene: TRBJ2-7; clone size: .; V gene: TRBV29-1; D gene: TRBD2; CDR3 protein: CSVLPTSGGAEQYF; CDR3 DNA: TGCAGCGTTCTACCGACTAGCGGAGGGGCAGAGCAGTACTTC
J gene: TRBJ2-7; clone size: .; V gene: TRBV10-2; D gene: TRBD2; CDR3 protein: CASSGLAEGSYEQYF; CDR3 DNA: TGCGCCAGCAGTGGCCTAGCGGAGGGCTCCTACGAGCAGTACTTC
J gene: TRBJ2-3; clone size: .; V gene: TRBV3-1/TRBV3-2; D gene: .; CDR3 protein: CASSQAQGAGGTDTQYF; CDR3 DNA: TGTGCCAGCAGCCAAGCTCAGGGGGCGGGAGGCACAGATACGCAGTATTTT
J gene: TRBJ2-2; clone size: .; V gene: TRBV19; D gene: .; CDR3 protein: CASSIGSVVLTGELFF; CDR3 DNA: TGTGCCAGTAGTATTGGTTCGGTGGTCTTGACCGGGGAGCTGTTTTTT
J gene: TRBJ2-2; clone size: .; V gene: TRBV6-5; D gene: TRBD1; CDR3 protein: CASRNRGLTGELFF; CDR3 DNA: TGTGCCAGCAGGAACAGGGGGCTCACCGGGGAGCTGTTTTTT
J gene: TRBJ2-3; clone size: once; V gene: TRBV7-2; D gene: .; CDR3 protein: CASMRGRSTDTQYF; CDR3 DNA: TGTGCCAGTATGCGGGGGCGCTCCACAGATACGCAGTATTTT
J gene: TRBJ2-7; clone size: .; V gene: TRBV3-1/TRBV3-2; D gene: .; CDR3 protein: CASSQGTGRSYEQYF; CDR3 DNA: TGTGCCAGCAGCCAAGGAACAGGGAGATCCTACGAGCAGTACTTC
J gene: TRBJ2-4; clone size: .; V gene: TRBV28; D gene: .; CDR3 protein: CASRPTDLNIQYF; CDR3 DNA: TGTGCCAGCAGGCCGACAGACTTAAACATTCAGTACTTC
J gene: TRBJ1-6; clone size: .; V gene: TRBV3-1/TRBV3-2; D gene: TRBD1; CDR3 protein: CASSQGSGGNSPLHF; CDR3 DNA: TGTGCCAGCAGCCAAGGATCAGGGGGCAATTCACCCCTCCACTTT
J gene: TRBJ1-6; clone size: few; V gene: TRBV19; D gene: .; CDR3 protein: CASSIVGGNSPLHF; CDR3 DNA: TGTGCCAGTAGTATCGTAGGAGGTAATTCACCCCTCCACTTT
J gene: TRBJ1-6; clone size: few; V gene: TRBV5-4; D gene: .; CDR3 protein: CASSPPSGSPLHF; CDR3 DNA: TGTGCCAGCAGCCCACCCTCGGGGTCACCCCTCCACTTT
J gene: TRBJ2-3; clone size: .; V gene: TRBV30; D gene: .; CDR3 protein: CAWSRRATDTDTQYF; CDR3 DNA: TGTGCCTGGAGTAGGAGGGCCACAGACACAGATACGCAGTATTTT
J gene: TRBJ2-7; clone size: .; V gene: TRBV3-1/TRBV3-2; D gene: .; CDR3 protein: CASSPRGNLYEQYF; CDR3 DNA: TGTGCCAGCAGCCCAAGGGGGAACCTATACGAGCAGTACTTC
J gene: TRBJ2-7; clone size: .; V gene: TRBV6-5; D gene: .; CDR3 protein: CASSRGHKYEQYF; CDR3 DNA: TGTGCCAGCAGCCGGGGACACAAATACGAGCAGTACTTC
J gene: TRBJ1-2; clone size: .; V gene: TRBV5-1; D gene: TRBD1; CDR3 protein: CASSPGTGGSGYTF; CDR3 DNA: TGCGCCAGCAGTCCCGGGACAGGGGGCTCTGGCTACACCTTC
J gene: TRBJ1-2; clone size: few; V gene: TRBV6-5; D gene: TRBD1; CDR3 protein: CASSYSGTGIGYTF; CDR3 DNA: TGTGCCAGCAGTTACTCCGGGACAGGGATAGGCTACACCTTC
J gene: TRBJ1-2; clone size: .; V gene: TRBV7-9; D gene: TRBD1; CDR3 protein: CASSLGTGGVIYGYTF; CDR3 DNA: TGTGCCAGCAGCTTAGGGACAGGGGGAGTTATCTATGGCTACACCTTC
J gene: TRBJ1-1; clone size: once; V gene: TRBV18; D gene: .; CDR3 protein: CASSQGENTEAFF; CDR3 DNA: TGTGCCAGCTCACAGGGGGAGAACACTGAAGCTTTCTTT
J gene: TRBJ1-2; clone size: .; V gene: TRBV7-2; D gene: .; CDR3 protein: CASSSTGYGYTF; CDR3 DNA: TGTGCCAGCAGCTCTACAGGGTATGGCTACACCTTC
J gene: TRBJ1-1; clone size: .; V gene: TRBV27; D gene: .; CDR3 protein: CASSPGGRRMNTEAFF; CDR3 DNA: TGTGCCAGCAGTCCGGGGGGACGTAGGATGAACACTGAAGCTTTCTTT
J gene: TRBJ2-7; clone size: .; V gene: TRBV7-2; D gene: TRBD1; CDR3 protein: CASSFGQGAEQYF; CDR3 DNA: TGTGCCAGCAGCTTTGGACAGGGGGCCGAGCAGTACTTC
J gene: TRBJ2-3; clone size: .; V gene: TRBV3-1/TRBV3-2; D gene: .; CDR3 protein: CASSQDRASVPDTQYF; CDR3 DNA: TGTGCCAGCAGCCAAGATCGGGCTAGCGTACCAGATACGCAGTATTTT
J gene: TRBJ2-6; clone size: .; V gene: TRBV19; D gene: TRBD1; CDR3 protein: CASSPSGTGSGANVLTF; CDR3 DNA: TGTGCCAGTAGCCCGTCCGGGACAGGGTCTGGGGCCAACGTCCTGACTTTC
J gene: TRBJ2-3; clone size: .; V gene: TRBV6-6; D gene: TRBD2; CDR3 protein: CASSQDVAGARTDTQYF; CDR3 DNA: TGTGCCAGCAGTCAGGATGTAGCGGGGGCCCGCACAGATACGCAGTATTTT
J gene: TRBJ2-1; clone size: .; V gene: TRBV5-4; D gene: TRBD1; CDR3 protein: CASSEQGVNNEQFF; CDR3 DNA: TGTGCCAGCAGCGAGCAGGGGGTTAACAATGAGCAGTTCTTC
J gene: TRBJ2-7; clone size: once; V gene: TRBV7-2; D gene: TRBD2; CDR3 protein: CASSLARSQREASYEQYF; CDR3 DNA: TGTGCCAGCAGCTTAGCGCGGTCCCAGCGGGAGGCCTCCTACGAGCAGTACTTC
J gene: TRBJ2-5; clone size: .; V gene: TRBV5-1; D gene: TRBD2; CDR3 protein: CASSRAGTKEETQYF; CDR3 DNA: TGCGCCAGCAGCAGGGCCGGGACTAAAGAAGAGACCCAGTACTTC
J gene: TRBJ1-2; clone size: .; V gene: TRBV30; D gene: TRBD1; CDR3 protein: CAWKKTRGQGPHGYTF; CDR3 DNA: TGTGCCTGGAAGAAAACAAGGGGACAGGGACCGCATGGCTACACCTTC
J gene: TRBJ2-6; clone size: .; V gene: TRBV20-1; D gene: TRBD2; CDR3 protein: CSASQFRGGAGANVLTF; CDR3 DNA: TGCAGTGCTAGTCAGTTTCGCGGGGGGGCTGGGGCCAACGTCCTGACTTTC
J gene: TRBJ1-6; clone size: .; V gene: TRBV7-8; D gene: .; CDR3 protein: CASSPRGTGSPLHF; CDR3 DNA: TGTGCCAGCTCCCCCAGAGGGACTGGTTCACCCCTCCACTTT
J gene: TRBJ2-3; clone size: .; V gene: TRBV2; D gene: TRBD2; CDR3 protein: CASKESLAGGSTDTQYF; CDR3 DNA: TGTGCCAGCAAAGAGTCGCTAGCGGGGGGCAGCACAGATACGCAGTATTTT
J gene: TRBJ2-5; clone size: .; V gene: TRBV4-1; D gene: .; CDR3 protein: CASSQRGEGVWETQYF; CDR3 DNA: TGCGCCAGCAGCCAAAGAGGGGAGGGGGTTTGGGAGACCCAGTACTTC
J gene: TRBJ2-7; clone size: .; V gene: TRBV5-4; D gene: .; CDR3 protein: CASTSAGGGPFYEQYF; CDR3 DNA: TGTGCCAGCACCTCCGCTGGGGGGGGGCCGTTCTACGAGCAGTACTTC
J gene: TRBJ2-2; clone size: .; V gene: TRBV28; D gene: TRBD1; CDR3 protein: CASISQGATGELFF; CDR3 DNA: TGTGCCAGCATATCGCAGGGGGCCACCGGGGAGCTGTTTTTT
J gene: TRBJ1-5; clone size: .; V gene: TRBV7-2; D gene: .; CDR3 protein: CASSRGHSNQPQHF; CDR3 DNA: TGTGCCAGCAGCCGCGGGCATAGCAATCAGCCCCAGCATTTT
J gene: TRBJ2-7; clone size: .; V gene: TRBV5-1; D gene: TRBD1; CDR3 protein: CASSLEGTPTGYEQYF; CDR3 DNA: TGCGCCAGCAGCTTGGAGGGGACACCGACAGGGTACGAGCAGTACTTC
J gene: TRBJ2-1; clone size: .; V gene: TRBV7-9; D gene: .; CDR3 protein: CASSSGYSYNEQFF; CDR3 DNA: TGTGCCAGCAGCTCGGGGTACTCCTACAATGAGCAGTTCTTC
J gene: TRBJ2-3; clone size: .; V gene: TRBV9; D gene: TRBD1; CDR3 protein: CASSEGQGNTDTQYF; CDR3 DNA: TGTGCCAGCAGCGAGGGACAGGGGAACACAGATACGCAGTATTTT
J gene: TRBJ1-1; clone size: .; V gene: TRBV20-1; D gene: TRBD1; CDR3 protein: CSAHRGREAFF; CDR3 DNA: TGCAGTGCACACAGGGGGAGGGAAGCTTTCTTT
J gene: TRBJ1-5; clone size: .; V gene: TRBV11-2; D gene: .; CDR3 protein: CASSSGNQPQHF; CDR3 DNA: TGTGCCAGCAGCTCAGGGAATCAGCCCCAGCATTTT
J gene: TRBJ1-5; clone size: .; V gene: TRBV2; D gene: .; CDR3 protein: CASSEWTLNQPQHF; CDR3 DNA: TGTGCCAGCAGTGAATGGACACTAAATCAGCCCCAGCATTTT
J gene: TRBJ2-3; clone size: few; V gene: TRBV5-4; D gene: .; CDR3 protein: CASSFGISTDTQYF; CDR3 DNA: TGTGCCAGCAGCTTCGGGATTAGCACAGATACGCAGTATTTT
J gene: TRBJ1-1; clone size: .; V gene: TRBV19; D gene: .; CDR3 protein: CASSIPPTRNTEAFF; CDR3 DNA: TGTGCCAGTAGTATCCCGCCGACACGAAACACTGAAGCTTTCTTT
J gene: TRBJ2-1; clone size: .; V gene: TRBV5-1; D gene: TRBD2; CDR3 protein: CASSFGRSSGPGVNEQFF; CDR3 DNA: TGCGCCAGCAGCTTTGGGCGTTCTAGCGGGCCCGGTGTGAATGAGCAGTTCTTC
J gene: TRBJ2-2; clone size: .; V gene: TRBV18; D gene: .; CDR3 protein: CASSPAVGRNTGELFF; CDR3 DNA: TGTGCCAGCTCACCCGCGGTAGGGAGGAACACCGGGGAGCTGTTTTTT
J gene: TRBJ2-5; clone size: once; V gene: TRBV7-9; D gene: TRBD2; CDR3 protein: CASSLFSGLAFQETQYF; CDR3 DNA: TGTGCCAGCAGCTTATTTTCGGGACTAGCCTTCCAAGAGACCCAGTACTTC
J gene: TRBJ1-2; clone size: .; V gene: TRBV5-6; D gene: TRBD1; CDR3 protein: CASRGQGYGYTF; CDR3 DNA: TGTGCCAGCAGGGGACAGGGTTATGGCTACACCTTC
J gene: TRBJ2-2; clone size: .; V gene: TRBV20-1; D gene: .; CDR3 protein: CSASLSNTGELFF; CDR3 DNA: TGCAGTGCTAGTTTATCGAACACCGGGGAGCTGTTTTTT
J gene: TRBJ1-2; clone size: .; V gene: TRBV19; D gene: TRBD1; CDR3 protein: CASSTYRQGFF; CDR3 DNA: TGTGCCAGTAGTACGTACCGACAGGGCTTCTTC
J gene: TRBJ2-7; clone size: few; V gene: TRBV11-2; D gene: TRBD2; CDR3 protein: CASSLRGSGGGLSEQYF; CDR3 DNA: TGTGCCAGCAGCTTAAGAGGAAGCGGGGGGGGTTTGAGCGAGCAGTACTTC
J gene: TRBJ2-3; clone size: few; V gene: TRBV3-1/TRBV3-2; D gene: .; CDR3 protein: CASSKLQDTQYF; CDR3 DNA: TGTGCCAGCAGTAAATTACAAGATACGCAGTATTTT
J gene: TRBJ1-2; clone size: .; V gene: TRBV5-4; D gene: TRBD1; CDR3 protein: CASSSGTANYGYTF; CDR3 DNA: TGTGCCAGCAGCTCCGGGACAGCTAACTATGGCTACACCTTC
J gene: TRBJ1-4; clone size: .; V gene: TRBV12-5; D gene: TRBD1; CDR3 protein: CASGGGQAGSNEKLFF; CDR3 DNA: TGTGCTAGTGGAGGGGGACAGGCAGGCTCTAATGAAAAACTGTTTTTT
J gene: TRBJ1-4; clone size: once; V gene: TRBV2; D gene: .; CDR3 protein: CASTPGNEKLFF; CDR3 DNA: TGTGCCAGCACCCCAGGGAATGAAAAACTGTTTTTT
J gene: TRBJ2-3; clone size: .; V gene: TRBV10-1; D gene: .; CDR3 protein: CASSESAGNTDTQYF; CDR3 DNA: TGCGCCAGCAGTGAGTCGGCAGGGAACACAGATACGCAGTATTTT
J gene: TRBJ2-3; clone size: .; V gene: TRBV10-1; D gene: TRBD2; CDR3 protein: CASSVSSGGDTQYF; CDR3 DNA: TGCGCCAGCAGTGTCTCTAGCGGGGGGGATACGCAGTATTTT